The entry below describes one TCR beta chain. These data are taken from a study of blood T cell repertoires in COVID-19. Across the study: From T cells, B-cell-depleted T cells, or PBMCs came the material, which was cDNA or gDNA.

The authors' processing: Reference gene primer amplification in the assay estimated nucleated cell counts. Here immunoSEQ multiplex PCR was the method, and the copy in TCRdb shows in-frame clones only, minus some. V and J calls and clone size come straight from that table; D and trimming were deduced from the DNA. The sample lists around 70,000 clones, about 80% occurring once. This CDR3 has 15 residues. The germline CDR1 and CDR2 sequences are LGHDT and YNNKEL (reference sequence). Between the trimmed V and J ends, which lost 0 bases and 5 bases, there was a span of 13 bases. This chain joins TRBV3-1 (or the pseudogene TRBV3-2) and TRBJ1-1, with D possibly TRBD1 on 6 matching bases. The sample consisted of peripheral blood. The source of this sequence is a human donor in a cohort sampled during active COVID-19. In nucleotides, the CDR3 is TGTGCCAGCAGCCAAGAGGGGGGGGGCCGAACTGAAGCTTTCTTT. Translating it yields CASSQEGGGRTEAFF.